The following is a T cell receptor (beta chain) sequence with its context. Per the study methods: Reference gene primer amplification gave estimated nucleated cell counts. Some clones are missing from TCRdb's copy, which holds only in-frame ones; the method was immunoSEQ multiplex PCR. V and J calls and clone size are copied from that table; D and trimming were computed from the DNA. The sample includes about 380,000 clones, 85% of them seen just once. This sample was included in a study of blood T cell repertoires in COVID-19. Study at large: PBMCs, B-cell-depleted T cells, or T cells provided the cDNA or gDNA that made up the material.

There are 17 residues in the CDR3. The germline V gene encodes CDR1 SGHRS and CDR2 YFSETQ. V lost 4 bases, J lost 2 bases, and 19 bases lay in between. Sequencing used peripheral blood. The TCR originated in a young woman with acute or convalescent COVID-19. The V gene is TRBV5-1, the J gene TRBJ1-3, with a possible D match to TRBD1 (5 bases). CDR3 sequence: CASSQMERGSPGNTIYF. As DNA, the CDR3 is TGCGCCAGCAGCCAAATGGAAAGGGGTAGTCCTGGAAACACCATATATTTT.